These 7 T cell receptor beta chains were sequenced from one sample in a study of cytomegalovirus exposure and HLA in healthy donors. Produced via immunoSEQ multiplex PCR; TCRdb's table is partial and in-frame only. Of around 150,000 clones listed, about nine tenths are singletons. Sequencing input: PBMCs. These receptors originate from a woman under 30 in good health and CMV-seropositive.

The V call is TRBV6-5, the J call TRBJ2-7; 9 bases are shared with TRBD2. The CDR3 contains 13 residues. In germline, CDR1 is MNHEY, CDR2 SVGAGI. J gave up 6 bases and V 2 bases, and 2 bases lay outside the gene matches. The CDR3 here is CASSYETSGEQYF. CDR3 DNA: TGTGCCAGCAGTTACGAGACTAGCGGCGAGCAGTACTTC.

V is TRBV18 and J is TRBJ2-5, with 8 nucleotides matching TRBD1. The germline V gene encodes CDR1 KGHSH and CDR2 LQKENI. With 6 bases clipped from V and 6 bases from J, the junction kept 9 bases outside the gene matches. The CDR3 has 14 amino acids. CDR3 sequence (DNA): TGTGCCAGCTCTCGCGCAGGGGGCATGCAGACCCAGTACTTC. Protein product: CASSRAGGMQTQYF.

This rearrangement joins TRBV27 to TRBJ1-5; possibly TRBD1 for D (5 bases). Germline V gene data show CDR1 as MNHEY and CDR2 as SMNVEV (reference sequence). V lost 4 bases to trimming and J lost 8 bases, with 18 bases between them. There are 15 residues in the CDR3. The CDR3, as DNA: TGTGCCAGCAGTTCCGGATGGACAAGGGTCGAGCCCCAGCATTTT. It specifies CASSSGWTRVEPQHF.

This clone was counted a few times. The chain joins TRBV29-1 to TRBJ2-5, with 7 bases identical to TRBD1. Germline V CDR1 and CDR2: SQVTM, ANQGSEA. The CDR3 totals 13 residues. V shed 5 bases, J shed 6 bases, and the junction held 9 bases outside the gene matches. This chain's CDR3 is CSVRYNRGQTQYF. For the CDR3, the DNA is TGCAGCGTTCGTTATAACAGGGGTCAGACCCAGTACTTC.

The chain employs TRBV10-3 and TRBJ2-5; 8 bases line up with TRBD2. Germline V CDR1 and CDR2: ENHRY, SYGVKD. The CDR3 extends over 14 amino acids. After removal of 5 bases from V and 2 bases from J, the junction contained 4 bases not matched to a gene. The CDR3 sequence is CAISSGRGQETQYF. CDR3 bases: TGTGCCATCAGTAGCGGGAGAGGGCAAGAGACCCAGTACTTC.

The J gene is TRBJ1-2, the V gene TRBV6-5; D is unclear. The CDR3 length is 12 residues. V was cut by 5 bases and J by 4 bases, with 8 bases left in between. Germline lookup yields CDR1 MNHEY and CDR2 SVGAGI. CDR3 nucleotide sequence: TGTGCCAGCAGTCCCGTCCCCTATGGCTACACCTTC. Protein sequence: CASSPVPYGYTF.

The genes are TRBV11-2 and TRBJ1-4, with 8 bases lining up with TRBD1. CDR3 length equals 17 residues. Germline V gene data show CDR1 as SGHAT and CDR2 as FQNNGV. Trimming at V came to 2 bases and at J to 4 bases, leaving 9 bases not matched to a gene. CDR3 DNA sequence: TGTGCCAGCAGCTTACGGACAGGGAGAGGGAATAATGAAAAACTGTTTTTT. Translation gives CASSLRTGRGNNEKLFF.